This passage covers 4 T cell receptor beta chains from one sample sequenced in a study of blood T cell repertoires in COVID-19. Profiled with immunoSEQ multiplex PCR; TCRdb holds only in-frame clones, not every one. The sample has approximately 110,000 clones; roughly 80% are singletons. The sequenced material came from peripheral blood. The origin of the receptors is a woman between 65 and 79 years old with acute or convalescent COVID-19.

The V gene is TRBV11-2, the J gene TRBJ2-1, with D unclear. Germline CDR1 is SGHAT and CDR2 is FQNNGV. V was shortened by 2 bases and J by 5 bases, with 10 bases between the two germline ends. The CDR3 extends over 14 amino acids. This CDR3 reads CASSLYLRDNEQFF. CDR3 nucleotide sequence: TGTGCCAGCAGCTTATATTTGCGCGACAATGAGCAGTTCTTC.

Only a few counts were recorded for this clone. V usage is TRBV5-1 and J usage is TRBJ2-1, with 9 bases identical to TRBD2. After removal of 6 bases from V and 7 bases from J, the junction contained 11 bases not matched to a gene. The germline V gene encodes CDR1 SGHRS and CDR2 YFSETQ. This CDR3 region has 15 residues. As DNA, the CDR3 is TGCGCCAGCATGTCCGGTAGCGGGGGATCGAATGAGCAGTTCTTC. This sequence encodes CASMSGSGGSNEQFF.

The chain combines TRBV9 with TRBJ2-3; weak D call: TRBD2 (6 bases). The V end was cut by 4 bases, the J end by 5 bases, with 20 bases between. The CDR3 totals 16 residues. Germline V gives CDR1 SGDLS, CDR2 YYNGEE. CDR3 region: CASSPIGTPFGDTQYF. The CDR3 DNA follows: TGTGCCAGCAGCCCCATCGGGACTCCTTTTGGAGATACGCAGTATTTT.

This clone was detected a few times. This chain links TRBV11-3 with TRBJ2-7; no firm D call. Trimming took 9 bases from V and 3 from J, leaving 9 bases between them. Per germline, CDR1 SGHNT and CDR2 YENEEA. The CDR3 spans 11 residues. CDR3 region: CARAGCYEQYF. CDR3 coding DNA: TGTGCCAGGGCAGGTTGCTACGAGCAGTACTTC. Together with reference TRBV11-3 and TRBJ2-7, the CDR3 gives the full variable domain: EAGVVQSPRYKIIEKKQPVAFWCNPISGHNTLYWYLQNLGQGPELLIRYENEEAVDDSQLPKDRFSAERLKGVDSTLKIQPAELGDSAVYLCARAGCYEQYFGPGTRLTVT.